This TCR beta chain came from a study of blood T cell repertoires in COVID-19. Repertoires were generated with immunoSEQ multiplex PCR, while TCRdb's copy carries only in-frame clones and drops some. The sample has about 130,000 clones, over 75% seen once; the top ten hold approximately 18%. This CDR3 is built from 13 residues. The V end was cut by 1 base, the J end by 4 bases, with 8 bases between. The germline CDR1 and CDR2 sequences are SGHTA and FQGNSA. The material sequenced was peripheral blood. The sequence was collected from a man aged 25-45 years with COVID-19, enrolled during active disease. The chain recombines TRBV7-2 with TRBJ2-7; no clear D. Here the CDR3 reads CASSLVVNYEQYF. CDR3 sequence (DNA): TGTGCCAGCAGCTTAGTAGTCAATTACGAGCAGTACTTC.